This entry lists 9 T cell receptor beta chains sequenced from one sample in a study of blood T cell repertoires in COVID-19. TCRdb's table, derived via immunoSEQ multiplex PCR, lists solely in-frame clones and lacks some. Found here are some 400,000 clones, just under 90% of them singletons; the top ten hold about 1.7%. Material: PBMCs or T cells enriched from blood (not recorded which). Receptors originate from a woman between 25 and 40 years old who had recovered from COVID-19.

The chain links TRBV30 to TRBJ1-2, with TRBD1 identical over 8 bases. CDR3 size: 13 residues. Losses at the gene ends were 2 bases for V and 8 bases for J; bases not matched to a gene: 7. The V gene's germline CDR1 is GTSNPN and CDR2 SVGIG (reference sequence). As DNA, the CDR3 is TGTGCCTGGAGTTCAGGGGGCGGCGGGGGCTACACCTTC. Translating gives CAWSSGGGGGYTF.

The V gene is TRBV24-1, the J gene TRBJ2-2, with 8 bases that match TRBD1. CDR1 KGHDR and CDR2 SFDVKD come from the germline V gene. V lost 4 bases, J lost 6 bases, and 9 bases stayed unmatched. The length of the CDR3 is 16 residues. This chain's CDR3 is CATSDARTGLAGELFF. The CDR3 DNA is TGTGCCACCAGTGACGCCCGGACAGGGTTAGCCGGGGAGCTGTTTTTT.

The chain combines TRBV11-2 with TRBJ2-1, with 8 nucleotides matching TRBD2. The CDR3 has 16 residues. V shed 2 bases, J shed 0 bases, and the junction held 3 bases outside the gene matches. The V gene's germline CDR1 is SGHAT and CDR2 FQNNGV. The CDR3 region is CASSLRAGGSYNEQFF. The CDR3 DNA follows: TGTGCCAGCAGCTTAAGGGCGGGGGGCTCCTACAATGAGCAGTTCTTC. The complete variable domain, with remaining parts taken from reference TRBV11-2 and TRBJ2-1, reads EAGVAQSPRYKIIEKRQSVAFWCNPISGHATLYWYQQILGQGPKLLIQFQNNGVVDDSQLPKDRFSAERLKGVDSTLKIQPAKLEDSAVYLCASSLRAGGSYNEQFFGPGTRLTVL.

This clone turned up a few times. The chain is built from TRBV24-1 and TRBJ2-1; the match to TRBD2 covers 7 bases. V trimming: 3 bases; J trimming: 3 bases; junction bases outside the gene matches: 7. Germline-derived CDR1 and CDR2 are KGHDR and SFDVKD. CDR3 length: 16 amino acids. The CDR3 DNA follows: TGTGCCACCAGTGATAGCACGGGAGGAAACTACAATGAGCAGTTCTTC. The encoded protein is CATSDSTGGNYNEQFF.

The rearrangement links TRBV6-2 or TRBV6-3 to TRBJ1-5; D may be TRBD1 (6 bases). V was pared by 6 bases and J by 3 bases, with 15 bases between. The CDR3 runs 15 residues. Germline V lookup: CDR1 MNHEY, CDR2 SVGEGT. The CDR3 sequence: CASSPHRDINQPQHF. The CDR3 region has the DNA TGTGCCAGCAGCCCCCACCGGGACATCAATCAGCCCCAGCATTTT.

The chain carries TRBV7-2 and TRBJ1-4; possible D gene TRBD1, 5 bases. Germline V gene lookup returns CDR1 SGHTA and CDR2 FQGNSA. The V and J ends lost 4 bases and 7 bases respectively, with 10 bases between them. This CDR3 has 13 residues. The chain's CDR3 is CASSSGGIEKLFF. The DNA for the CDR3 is TGTGCCAGCAGCTCGGGGGGGATTGAAAAACTGTTTTTT.

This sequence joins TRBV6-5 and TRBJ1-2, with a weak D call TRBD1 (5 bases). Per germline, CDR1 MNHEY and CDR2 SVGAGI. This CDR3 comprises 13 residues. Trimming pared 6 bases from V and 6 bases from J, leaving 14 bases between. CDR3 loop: CASSRGERNGYTF. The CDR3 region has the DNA TGTGCCAGCAGCCGGGGGGAACGGAATGGCTACACCTTC.

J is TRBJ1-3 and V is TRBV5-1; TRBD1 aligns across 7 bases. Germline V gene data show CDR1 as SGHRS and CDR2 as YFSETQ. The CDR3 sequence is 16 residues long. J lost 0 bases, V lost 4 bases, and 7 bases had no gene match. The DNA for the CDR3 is TGCGCCAGCAGCCCGGACAGGCCGAGCTCTGGAAACACCATATATTTT. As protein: CASSPDRPSSGNTIYF.

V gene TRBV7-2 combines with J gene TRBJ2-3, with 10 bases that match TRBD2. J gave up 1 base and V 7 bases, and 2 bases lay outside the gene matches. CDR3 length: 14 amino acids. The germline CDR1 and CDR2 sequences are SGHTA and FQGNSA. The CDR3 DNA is TGTGCCAGCAACGGACTAGCGGGCACAGATACGCAGTATTTT. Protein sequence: CASNGLAGTDTQYF.